These T cell receptor beta chains were read from a single sample in a study of blood T cell repertoires in COVID-19. Sequencing was performed with immunoSEQ multiplex PCR; in TCRdb, only in-frame clones are kept and a portion is missing. Counted here are 400,000 to 550,000 clones, around 89% occurring once; the ten biggest clones make up about 4.5%. The sample consisted of peripheral blood. Every receptor here comes from a woman in her thirties with acute or convalescent COVID-19. Each CDR3 is given with its conserved first and last residue. The order of the fields is clone size, V gene, J gene, D gene, CDR3 protein, CDR3 DNA. A D gene is named only where the DNA matches it firmly. Rows give clone size only sometimes, using once, few, many, or a class for an expanded clone.

abundance: NA
v_gene: TRBV5-1
j_gene: TRBJ1-1
d_gene: NA
CDR3aa: CASSLYSLNTEAFF
CDR3nt: TGCGCCAGCAGCTTGTACAGCTTGAACACTGAAGCTTTCTTT

abundance: few
v_gene: TRBV2
j_gene: TRBJ1-1
d_gene: NA
CDR3aa: CASSGSEKKYTEAFF
CDR3nt: TGTGCCAGCAGCGGTAGCGAAAAAAAGTACACTGAAGCTTTCTTT

abundance: NA
v_gene: TRBV29-1
j_gene: TRBJ2-7
d_gene: TRBD2
CDR3aa: CSVEESSGLGYEQYF
CDR3nt: TGCAGCGTTGAAGAGAGTAGCGGGTTGGGTTACGAGCAGTACTTC

abundance: NA
v_gene: TRBV7-2
j_gene: TRBJ2-7
d_gene: NA
CDR3aa: CASSLSAGLSYEQYF
CDR3nt: TGTGCCAGCAGCTTAAGCGCAGGGCTGTCCTACGAGCAGTACTTC

abundance: NA
v_gene: TRBV4-1
j_gene: TRBJ1-2
d_gene: TRBD1
CDR3aa: CASSPGTGTYGYTF
CDR3nt: TGCGCCAGCAGCCCCGGGACAGGGACCTATGGCTACACCTTC

abundance: NA
v_gene: TRBV19
j_gene: TRBJ1-5
d_gene: NA
CDR3aa: CASSIGGGSNQPQHF
CDR3nt: TGTGCCAGTAGTATAGGGGGGGGTAGCAATCAGCCCCAGCATTTT

abundance: NA
v_gene: TRBV6-5
j_gene: TRBJ2-4
d_gene: TRBD1
CDR3aa: CAAAEGAYKNIQYF
CDR3nt: TGTGCCGCGGCAGAGGGGGCGTACAAAAACATTCAGTACTTC

abundance: NA
v_gene: TRBV6-7
j_gene: TRBJ1-6
d_gene: NA
CDR3aa: CASSNPTGIGNSPLHF
CDR3nt: TGTGCCAGCAGTAACCCCACAGGGATAGGTAATTCACCCCTCCACTTT

abundance: NA
v_gene: TRBV29-1
j_gene: TRBJ2-7
d_gene: NA
CDR3aa: CSVEAGPYEQYF
CDR3nt: TGCAGCGTTGAGGCGGGTCCCTACGAGCAGTACTTC

abundance: few
v_gene: TRBV24-1
j_gene: TRBJ2-2
d_gene: TRBD2
CDR3aa: CATSDPGLAGTGELFF
CDR3nt: TGTGCCACCAGTGACCCGGGACTAGCGGGTACCGGGGAGCTGTTTTTT

abundance: NA
v_gene: TRBV29-1
j_gene: TRBJ1-2
d_gene: NA
CDR3aa: CSVTTSYYGYTF
CDR3nt: TGCAGCGTTACTACTTCCTACTATGGCTACACCTTC

abundance: NA
v_gene: TRBV19
j_gene: TRBJ2-5
d_gene: NA
CDR3aa: CASRLRGQETQYF
CDR3nt: TGTGCCAGTAGGCTCCGGGGGCAAGAGACCCAGTACTTC

abundance: NA
v_gene: TRBV7-2
j_gene: TRBJ2-7
d_gene: TRBD2
CDR3aa: CASSRLAGGTYEQYF
CDR3nt: TGTGCCAGCAGCAGATTAGCGGGGGGGACCTACGAGCAGTACTTC

abundance: NA
v_gene: TRBV2
j_gene: TRBJ1-1
d_gene: NA
CDR3aa: CASSAQGRNTEAFF
CDR3nt: TGTGCCAGCAGTGCTCAAGGGAGGAACACTGAAGCTTTCTTT

abundance: NA
v_gene: TRBV28
j_gene: TRBJ1-2
d_gene: TRBD1
CDR3aa: CASSGQGYGYTF
CDR3nt: TGTGCCAGCAGTGGACAGGGCTATGGCTACACCTTC

abundance: NA
v_gene: TRBV4-1
j_gene: TRBJ2-1
d_gene: TRBD2
CDR3aa: CASSQEAASGSSYNEQFF
CDR3nt: TGCGCCAGCAGCCAAGAAGCCGCTAGCGGCAGCTCCTACAATGAGCAGTTCTTC

abundance: NA
v_gene: TRBV14
j_gene: TRBJ1-1
d_gene: NA
CDR3aa: CASSQDFGGVNTEAFF
CDR3nt: TGTGCCAGCAGCCAAGATTTTGGAGGGGTGAACACTGAAGCTTTCTTT

abundance: NA
v_gene: TRBV29-1
j_gene: TRBJ1-2
d_gene: NA
CDR3aa: CSVVSGRGYTF
CDR3nt: TGCAGCGTTGTATCAGGGCGCGGCTACACCTTC

abundance: NA
v_gene: TRBV30
j_gene: TRBJ1-5
d_gene: TRBD1
CDR3aa: CAWSAGPGGGNQPQHF
CDR3nt: TGTGCCTGGAGTGCAGGTCCAGGGGGCGGCAATCAGCCCCAGCATTTT

abundance: NA
v_gene: TRBV6-2/TRBV6-3
j_gene: TRBJ2-7
d_gene: NA
CDR3aa: CASSLNGYEQYF
CDR3nt: TGTGCCAGCAGCCTGAACGGCTACGAGCAGTACTTC

abundance: NA
v_gene: TRBV14
j_gene: TRBJ2-1
d_gene: TRBD1
CDR3aa: CASSTRQGARDNEQFF
CDR3nt: TGTGCCAGCAGCACCCGACAGGGGGCCCGTGACAATGAGCAGTTCTTC

abundance: NA
v_gene: TRBV4-1
j_gene: TRBJ1-5
d_gene: NA
CDR3aa: CASSQDGEGNQPQHF
CDR3nt: TGCGCCAGCAGCCAAGATGGCGAGGGCAATCAGCCCCAGCATTTT

abundance: NA
v_gene: TRBV6-6
j_gene: TRBJ1-2
d_gene: NA
CDR3aa: CASTEDYGYTF
CDR3nt: TGTGCCAGCACAGAGGACTATGGCTACACCTTC

abundance: NA
v_gene: TRBV7-3
j_gene: TRBJ2-3
d_gene: TRBD2
CDR3aa: CASSLIAGGPTDTQYF
CDR3nt: TGTGCCAGCAGCTTAATAGCGGGGGGCCCCACAGATACGCAGTATTTT

abundance: NA
v_gene: TRBV7-8
j_gene: TRBJ2-7
d_gene: NA
CDR3aa: CASSSPQVISEQYF
CDR3nt: TGTGCCAGCAGCTCCCCCCAGGTTATCTCCGAGCAGTACTTC

abundance: NA
v_gene: TRBV7-8
j_gene: TRBJ1-1
d_gene: TRBD1
CDR3aa: CASSPVTGDTEAFF
CDR3nt: TGTGCCAGCAGCCCCGTAACAGGGGACACTGAAGCTTTCTTT

abundance: few
v_gene: TRBV28
j_gene: TRBJ2-7
d_gene: TRBD2
CDR3aa: CASTVAGGHEQYF
CDR3nt: TGTGCCAGCACTGTAGCGGGGGGTCACGAGCAGTACTTC

abundance: NA
v_gene: TRBV28
j_gene: TRBJ1-5
d_gene: TRBD1
CDR3aa: CASSPDRGPYQPQHF
CDR3nt: TGTGCCAGCAGTCCAGACAGGGGGCCTTATCAGCCCCAGCATTTT

abundance: once
v_gene: TRBV3-1/TRBV3-2
j_gene: TRBJ2-3
d_gene: NA
CDR3aa: CASSYTDTQYF
CDR3nt: TGTGCCAGCAGCTACACAGATACGCAGTATTTT

abundance: NA
v_gene: TRBV5-1
j_gene: TRBJ2-3
d_gene: NA
CDR3aa: CASSLQGIGHDTQYF
CDR3nt: TGCGCCAGCAGCTTACAGGGAATTGGACATGATACGCAGTATTTT

abundance: NA
v_gene: TRBV5-1
j_gene: TRBJ2-1
d_gene: NA
CDR3aa: CASSPGDSYNEQFF
CDR3nt: TGCGCCAGCAGCCCGGGGGACAGCTACAATGAGCAGTTCTTC

abundance: NA
v_gene: TRBV23-1
j_gene: TRBJ2-3
d_gene: TRBD2
CDR3aa: CASSQSRGGRNQGTDTQYF
CDR3nt: TGCGCCAGCAGTCAATCTCGGGGGGGCCGGAATCAGGGCACAGATACGCAGTATTTT

abundance: NA
v_gene: TRBV7-2
j_gene: TRBJ2-4
d_gene: TRBD2
CDR3aa: CASSLGEGRVKNIQYF
CDR3nt: TGTGCCAGCAGCTTAGGGGAGGGCCGGGTCAAAAACATTCAGTACTTC

abundance: NA
v_gene: TRBV30
j_gene: TRBJ1-1
d_gene: NA
CDR3aa: CAWSVLTLSTEAFF
CDR3nt: TGTGCCTGGAGTGTACTAACACTAAGCACTGAAGCTTTCTTT

abundance: NA
v_gene: TRBV29-1
j_gene: TRBJ2-3
d_gene: TRBD2
CDR3aa: CSVTGGSTDTQYF
CDR3nt: TGCAGCGTTACGGGGGGATCCACAGATACGCAGTATTTT

abundance: NA
v_gene: TRBV5-6
j_gene: TRBJ1-2
d_gene: NA
CDR3aa: CASSLFGTEESYGYTF
CDR3nt: TGTGCCAGCAGCTTGTTCGGGACTGAGGAATCCTATGGCTACACCTTC

abundance: NA
v_gene: TRBV9
j_gene: TRBJ2-5
d_gene: TRBD2
CDR3aa: CASSKALAGGQETQYF
CDR3nt: TGTGCCAGCAGCAAGGCCCTAGCGGGGGGCCAAGAGACCCAGTACTTC

abundance: NA
v_gene: TRBV5-1
j_gene: TRBJ2-5
d_gene: TRBD2
CDR3aa: CASSWGGSGGQETQYF
CDR3nt: TGCGCCAGCAGCTGGGGCGGTAGCGGGGGCCAAGAGACCCAGTACTTC